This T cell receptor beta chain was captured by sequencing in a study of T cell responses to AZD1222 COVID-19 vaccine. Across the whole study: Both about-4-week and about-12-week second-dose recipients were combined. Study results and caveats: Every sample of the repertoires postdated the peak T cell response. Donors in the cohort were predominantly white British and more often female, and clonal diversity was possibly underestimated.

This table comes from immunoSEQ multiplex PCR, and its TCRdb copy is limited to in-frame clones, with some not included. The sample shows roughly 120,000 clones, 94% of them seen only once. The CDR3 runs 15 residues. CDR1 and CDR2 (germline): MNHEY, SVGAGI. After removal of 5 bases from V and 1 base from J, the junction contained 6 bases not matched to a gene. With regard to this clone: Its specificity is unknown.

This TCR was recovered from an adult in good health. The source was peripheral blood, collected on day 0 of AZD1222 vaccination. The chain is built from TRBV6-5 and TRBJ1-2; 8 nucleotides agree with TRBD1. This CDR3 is CASSTRTGFNYGYTF. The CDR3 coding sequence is TGTGCCAGCAGTACCCGGACAGGGTTTAACTATGGCTACACCTTC.